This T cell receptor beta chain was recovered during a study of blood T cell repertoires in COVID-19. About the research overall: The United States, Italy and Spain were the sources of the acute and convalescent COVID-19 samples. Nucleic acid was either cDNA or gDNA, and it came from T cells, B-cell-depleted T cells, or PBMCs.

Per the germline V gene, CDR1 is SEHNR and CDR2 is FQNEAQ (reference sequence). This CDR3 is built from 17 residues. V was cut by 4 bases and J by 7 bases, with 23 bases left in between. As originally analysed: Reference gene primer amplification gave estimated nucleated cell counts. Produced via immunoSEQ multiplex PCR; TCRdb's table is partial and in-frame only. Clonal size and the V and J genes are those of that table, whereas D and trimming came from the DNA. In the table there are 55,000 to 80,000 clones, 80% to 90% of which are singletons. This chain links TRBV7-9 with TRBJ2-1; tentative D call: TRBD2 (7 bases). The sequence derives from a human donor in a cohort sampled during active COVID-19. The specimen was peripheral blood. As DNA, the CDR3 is TGTGCCAGCAGCTCTCAGGGAGGGGGGCTAAGGATGAATGAGCAGTTCTTC. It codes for CASSSQGGGLRMNEQFF.